These T cell receptor beta chains were read from a single sample in a study of cytomegalovirus exposure and HLA in healthy donors. Data came from immunoSEQ multiplex PCR; TCRdb stores just in-frame clones and leaves some out. The profile covers about 120,000 clones, with over 65% appearing a single time and about 11% taken by the ten largest. The sample comprised PBMCs. These receptors were obtained from a man under 40 in good health and CMV-seropositive. Each CDR3 is given with its conserved first and last residue. D genes are given only for firm matches. Size values are once, few and many counts, or a class for expanded clones, and some rows have none.

few,TRBV14,TRBJ1-1,TRBD1,CASSQVLRTGGTMNTEAFF,TGTGCCAGCAGCCAAGTCCTCCGGACAGGGGGCACGATGAACACTGAAGCTTTCTTT
.,TRBV1,TRBJ2-3,.,CTSSQNVAQREASTDTQYF,TGCACCAGCAGCCAAAATGTGGCCCAGCGGGAGGCCAGCACAGATACGCAGTATTTT
.,TRBV19,TRBJ2-7,TRBD2,CASRLAGGHEQYF,TGTGCCAGCAGACTAGCGGGAGGTCACGAGCAGTACTTC
.,TRBV4-1,TRBJ2-4,.,CASSQEYANIQYF,TGCGCCAGCAGCCAAGAGTACGCGAACATTCAGTACTTC
.,TRBV14,TRBJ2-1,.,CASSQYQGVAEQFF,TGTGCCAGCAGCCAATATCAGGGCGTTGCCGAGCAGTTCTTC
.,TRBV28,TRBJ1-5,TRBD1,CAISQSRDRRYSNQPQHF,TGTGCCATCTCGCAGTCTAGGGACAGGCGTTATAGCAATCAGCCCCAGCATTTT
.,TRBV9,TRBJ2-5,TRBD2,CASSPGLANQETQYF,TGTGCCAGCAGCCCTGGACTAGCGAATCAAGAGACCCAGTACTTC
.,TRBV19,TRBJ1-1,TRBD1,CASSISGTGGNTEAFF,TGTGCCAGTAGTATCAGCGGGACAGGAGGGAACACTGAAGCTTTCTTT
.,TRBV28,TRBJ2-7,TRBD2,CASTSASTEGYF,TGTGCCAGTACTAGCGCCTCAACTGAGGGGTACTTC
.,TRBV5-5,TRBJ2-7,TRBD2,CASSPDPGTSVYYEQYF,TGTGCCAGCAGCCCTGACCCCGGGACTAGCGTTTACTACGAGCAGTACTTC
.,TRBV10-3,TRBJ2-3,TRBD1,CAISLTGGPDTQYF,TGTGCCATCAGTTTGACAGGGGGCCCAGATACGCAGTATTTT
.,TRBV5-4,TRBJ2-7,TRBD2,CASSFSSGSYEQYF,TGTGCCAGCAGCTTCTCTAGCGGATCCTACGAGCAGTACTTC
.,TRBV27,TRBJ1-2,TRBD1,CASSLKGGGYGYTF,TGTGCCAGCAGTTTAAAAGGGGGCGGCTATGGCTACACCTTC